This T cell receptor beta chain was observed in a study of T cells in localized non-small cell lung cancer (dated by TCRdb to 2020 to 2021). About the full investigation: T cell repertoires of 200 to 250 early-stage NSCLC patients were analyzed, with tumors being compared against uninvolved tumor-adjacent lungs. The cohort was made up of around 220 treatment-naive NSCLC patients whose localized lung tumors had been resected. A mean age of approximately 70 years was recorded for the NSCLC patients, of whom around 120 were male and 107 were female. What the study reported, not specific to this receptor: The highest T cell clonality was observed in uninvolved tumor-adjacent lung, where clonality exceeded that of tumor, suggesting that antigenic responses were more focused in uninvolved tumor-adjacent lung. Because of the exploratory design, TCR variables were selected using unadjusted p-values without false-discovery rate correction. Because multi-region sequencing of the tumors was not done, intratumor heterogeneity could not be ruled out. Higher T cell density in blood was associated with longer overall survival, whereas higher clonality in adjacent lung was associated with shorter survival. Of the top 100 tumor clones, a median of roughly 56 were detected in paired uninvolved adjacent lung; under 35 were also among that lung's top 100.

There are a few counts of this clone. The target of this receptor is not known. No base-level quality is on record; no much larger clone is a single base apart. V and J are truncated by 5 bases and 5 bases respectively, leaving an intervening sequence of 18 bases. CDR1 and CDR2 are drawn from the germline V gene: SGHAT, FQNNGV. The CDR3 runs 15 amino acids, cysteine and phenylalanine included. Kept here is only the CDR3 DNA, which spans 45 bases and is read in frame from base 1. The immunoSEQ Assay was used to sequence TCR beta CDR3 regions from DNA. From the authors' description of their analysis: To compute T cell density, TCR beta template counts were normalized to usable DNA, which was estimated by amplifying housekeeping genes. Using the preseqR package, richness was estimated by extrapolating to 120,000 templates for tissue samples and 400,000 templates for PBMC samples. Clonality was calculated as one minus Pielou's evenness. Tissue-enriched TCRs were identified by differential abundance testing using productive amino-acid clonotypes, minimum total count 5 and alpha 0.1. The Jaccard Index and the Morisita Overlap Index were used to measure repertoire overlap between compartments. GLIPH clustered TCR beta CDR3s with public tetramer-defined viral CDR3s; viral motifs required at least three viral sequences plus V-gene enrichment. TCRdb obtained this table from immuneACCESS and retained in-frame rearrangements with V and J assigned. These tables miss some clones; where compared with another copy, unresolved V genes account for less than half of the shortfall, and the remainder is unexplained. For V, J and clone size, that table is used; D and trimming come from the DNA. This sample holds nearly 11,000 clones; roughly 80% were observed only once. Around 19% of the sample goes to the ten largest clones.

At diagnosis, tumor, uninvolved tumor-adjacent lung and peripheral blood were collected and then preserved as a mix of FFPE and fresh-frozen material. For TCR repertoire profiling, blood samples were analyzed as peripheral blood mononuclear cells. This material consisted of peripheral blood mononuclear cells, taken before any cancer treatment. The chain employs TRBV11-2 and TRBJ1-1; TRBD1 is a possible D gene, resting on 6 matching bases. This sequence was found in a female donor of 60 years or more with stage II lung adenocarcinoma. In nucleotides, the sequence is TGTGCCAGCAGCGCATCGTGGGGGGGCGGAACTGAAGCTTTCTTT. This gives the protein CASSASWGGGTEAFF.